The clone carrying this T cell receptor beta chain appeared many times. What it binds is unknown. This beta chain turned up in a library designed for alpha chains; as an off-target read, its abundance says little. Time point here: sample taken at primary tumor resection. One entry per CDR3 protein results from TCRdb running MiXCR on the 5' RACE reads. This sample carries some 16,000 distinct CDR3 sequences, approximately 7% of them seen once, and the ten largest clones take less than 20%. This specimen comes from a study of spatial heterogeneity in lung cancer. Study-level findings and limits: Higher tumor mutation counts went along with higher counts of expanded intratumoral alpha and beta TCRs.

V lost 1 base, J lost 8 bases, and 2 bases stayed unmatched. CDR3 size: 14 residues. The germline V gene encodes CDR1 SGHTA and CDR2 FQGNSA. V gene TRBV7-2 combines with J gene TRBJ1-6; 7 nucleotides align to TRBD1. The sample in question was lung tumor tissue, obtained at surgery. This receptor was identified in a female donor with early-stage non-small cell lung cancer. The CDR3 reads CASSLDTGDSPLHF. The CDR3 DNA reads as TGTGCCAGCAGCTTAGACACAGGGGATTCACCCCTCCACTTT.